This TCR beta chain was identified during a study of cytomegalovirus exposure and HLA in healthy donors. Study-wide findings and caveats: It was reported that TCR beta sequences correctly inferred the HLA-A and HLA-B alleles for most subjects.

On this clone: Its cognate antigen is unknown.

Use of 60 Vbeta and 13 Jbeta primers characterized the PCR. Using immunoSEQ multiplex PCR, the repertoire was profiled, and TCRdb retains in-frame clones only, with some absent. The sample consists of under 150,000 clones, about 82% of them appearing once. The CDR3 is 15 residues long. J lost 6 bases, V lost 2 bases, and 10 bases had no gene match. Germline loops: CDR1 SGHRS, CDR2 YFSETQ. The sequenced sample was PBMCs. This chain connects TRBV5-1 to TRBJ2-7, with 8 nucleotides matching TRBD1. The origin of this receptor is a boy aged 10-17 years in good health and CMV-seronegative. In DNA form, the CDR3 reads TGCGCCAGCAGCTTAGAGACAGGGGCGCAGGCCGAGCAGTACTTC. Amino acids: CASSLETGAQAEQYF.